This entry concerns a single T cell receptor beta chain. Profiled with immunoSEQ multiplex PCR; TCRdb holds only in-frame clones, not every one. The sample contains 50,000 to 65,000 clones, approximately 93% of which appear only once. Germline V lookup: CDR1 SGDLS, CDR2 YYNGEE. Trimming stripped 4 bases from V and 3 bases from J, with 17 bases between. The CDR3 covers 15 residues. These data are taken from a study of T cell changes during pregnancy in multiple sclerosis. The source is a female donor with multiple sclerosis, enrolled in a pregnancy study. This chain links TRBV9 with TRBJ2-7; D possibly corresponds to TRBD2 (5 bases). Material: CD8+ T cells from peripheral blood mononuclear cells, obtained in the second trimester of pregnancy. CDR3: CASSPSQKEDYEQYF. The CDR3 coding sequence is TGTGCCAGCAGCCCCTCTCAGAAGGAGGACTACGAGCAGTACTTC.